The 18 T cell receptor beta chains below were found in one sample sequenced in a study of blood T cell repertoires in COVID-19. The repertoire was sequenced with immunoSEQ multiplex PCR; TCRdb's copy has only in-frame clones and lacks some. Of some 68,000 clones in the sample, approximately 90% are singletons; the top ten hold roughly 3.2%. The sample taken for sequencing was peripheral blood. These TCRs come from a woman between 45 and 65 years old with COVID-19, enrolled during active disease.

The genes are TRBV15 and TRBJ2-7; 7 bases map to TRBD2. The CDR3 has 14 residues. V lost 6 bases to trimming and J lost 2 bases; unmatched junction nucleotides: 7. The germline CDR1 and CDR2 sequences are LNHNV and YYDKDF (reference sequence). CDR3 nucleotide sequence: TGTGCCACCAGTGCCGGGCTAGCGGCCTACGAGCAGTACTTC. It codes for CATSAGLAAYEQYF.

The chain couples TRBV19 to TRBJ1-4, with 10 bases matching TRBD1. This CDR3 has 17 amino acids. The V and J ends lost 7 bases and 7 bases, in that order; junction bases with no gene match: 15. Germline-derived CDR1 and CDR2 are LNHDA and SQIVND (reference sequence). The CDR3 DNA reads as TGTGCCAGTAAACCGGGACAGGGGACCCTACGGGGTGAAAAACTGTTTTTT. Translation: CASKPGQGTLRGEKLFF.

This rearrangement joins TRBV28 to TRBJ2-7; the match to TRBD1 covers 7 bases. J was trimmed by 3 bases and V by 6 bases; bases with no gene match: 11. Germline V gives CDR1 MDHEN, CDR2 SYDVKM. The CDR3 totals 15 residues. For the CDR3, the DNA is TGTGCCAGCAGCCCGACAGGGACCCTTCACTACGAGCAGTACTTC. Amino acids: CASSPTGTLHYEQYF.

The chain couples TRBV24-1 to TRBJ2-7; perhaps TRBD2 as D (7 bases). This CDR3 has 13 amino acids. Trimming took off 5 bases at V and 5 bases at J, with 12 bases between the two ends. Germline V gives CDR1 KGHDR, CDR2 SFDVKD. CDR3 sequence (DNA): TGTGCCACCAGTGGGTCGGGGGGCAACGAGCAGTACTTC. Its protein is CATSGSGGNEQYF.

The gene calls are TRBV4-2 and TRBJ2-3; D may be TRBD1 (7 bases). V was shortened by 1 base and J by 5 bases, with 16 bases between the two germline ends. Germline assignment: CDR1 LGHNA and CDR2 YNFKEQ. This CDR3 contains 16 residues. The CDR3 coding sequence is TGTGCCAGCAGCCAAGCCCGGGGGCAGGGGGGAGATACGCAGTATTTT. The encoded protein is CASSQARGQGGDTQYF.

The CDR3 DNA reads as TGCGCCAGCAGCCGAGTATTGACTGGGGCCAACGTCCTGACTTTC. This sequence encodes CASSRVLTGANVLTF. V is TRBV4-1 and J is TRBJ2-6; unclear D gene. Per the germline V gene, CDR1 is MGHRA and CDR2 is YSYEKL. The CDR3 is made up of 15 amino acids. With 4 bases removed from V and 2 bases from J, the gap between germline ends came to 9 bases.

J is TRBJ2-1 and V is TRBV24-1, with 9 positions matching TRBD1. Per the germline V gene, CDR1 is KGHDR and CDR2 is SFDVKD. After removal of 1 base from V and 8 bases from J, the junction contained 8 bases not matched to a gene. The CDR3 is 16 residues long. The CDR3 loop is CATSDFGGQGFDEQFF. Here the CDR3 DNA reads TGTGCCACCAGTGATTTTGGGGGACAGGGTTTCGATGAGCAGTTCTTC.

The chain employs TRBV9 and TRBJ2-2, with 12 bases identical to TRBD2. Germline V lookup: CDR1 SGDLS, CDR2 YYNGEE. Trimming cost V 5 bases and J 5 bases; bases outside gene matches: 4. The CDR3 has 15 residues. The CDR3 is CASRSTSGGTGELFF. In DNA, the CDR3 is TGTGCCAGCAGGTCGACTAGCGGGGGTACCGGGGAGCTGTTTTTT.

The genes are TRBV10-1 and TRBJ1-1; TRBD1 aligns across 7 bases. Germline-derived CDR1 and CDR2 are WNHNN and SYGVQD (reference sequence). With 6 bases clipped from V and 3 bases from J, the junction kept 10 bases outside the gene matches. The CDR3 is 15 residues long. The CDR3 region is CASSYYRDSHTEAFF. The CDR3 DNA follows: TGCGCCAGCAGCTACTACCGGGACAGCCACACTGAAGCTTTCTTT.

This clone has a handful of counts. This chain uses TRBV4-2 with TRBJ2-7; TRBD2 aligns across 7 bases. The CDR3 length is 15 residues. Germline CDR1 is LGHNA and CDR2 is YNFKEQ. After removal of 6 bases from V and 2 bases from J, the junction contained 10 bases not matched to a gene. This CDR3 is CASRAAERDPYEQYF. The CDR3 bases are TGTGCCAGCAGGGCCGCCGAGCGGGACCCCTACGAGCAGTACTTC.

The chain is built from TRBV12-3 or TRBV12-4 and TRBJ2-1, with TRBD1 identical over 11 bases. J was trimmed by 15 bases and V by 4 bases; bases with no gene match: 2. The CDR3 is 11 amino acids. The CDR3 nucleotides are TGTGCCAGCAGTTCGGGGACAGGGGGGTTCTTC. This translates into CASSSGTGGFF.

This rearrangement joins TRBV4-2 to TRBJ2-7; 7 nucleotides agree with TRBD2. Germline V CDR1 and CDR2: LGHNA, YNFKEQ. CDR3 length: 17 residues. The V segment lost 0 bases and the J segment 5 bases; nucleotides outside the gene matches: 13. CDR3 DNA sequence: TGTGCCAGCAGCCAAGATGTGGCGGGAGTAAACCCCGACGAGCAGTACTTC. Translated, it gives CASSQDVAGVNPDEQYF.

The V call is TRBV6-5, the J call TRBJ1-1, with D tentatively TRBD1 (5 bases). Germline V gene sequence: CDR1 MNHEY, CDR2 SVGAGI. The CDR3 consists of 13 residues. The V and J ends lost 7 bases and 6 bases respectively, with 15 bases between them. The DNA of the CDR3 is TGTGCCAGCATTGGGGGGGGTTGGGCTGAAGCTTTCTTT. Its translation: CASIGGGWAEAFF.

This sequence joins TRBV7-2 and TRBJ2-4, with D possibly being TRBD2 (7 bases). V was clipped by 2 bases and J by 1 base, with 9 bases between them. CDR1 and CDR2 from the germline V gene are SGHTA and FQGNSA. The CDR3 runs to 15 residues. Here the CDR3 reads CASSLRGGAKNIQYF. CDR3 bases: TGTGCCAGCAGCTTAAGGGGGGGCGCCAAAAACATTCAGTACTTC.

V and J are TRBV19 and TRBJ2-3; 10 bases fit TRBD1. V lost 3 bases, J lost 9 bases, and 6 bases stayed unmatched. The CDR3 sequence is 14 residues long. Germline assignment: CDR1 LNHDA and CDR2 SQIVND (reference sequence). The CDR3 loop is CASSIGGGQGTQYF. DNA for the CDR3: TGTGCCAGTAGTATCGGCGGGGGACAGGGGACGCAGTATTTT. Full variable domain (outside the CDR3, taken from reference TRBV19 and TRBJ2-3): DGGITQSPKYLFRKEGQNVTLSCEQNLNHDAMYWYRQDPGQGLRLIYYSQIVNDFQKGDIAEGYSVSREKKESFPLTVTSAQKNPTAFYLCASSIGGGQGTQYFGPGTRLTVL.

This chain links TRBV2 with TRBJ2-2; no clear D gene. V gave up 11 bases and J gave up 2 bases, with 15 bases separating them. Germline assignment: CDR1 SNHLY and CDR2 FYNNEI. This CDR3 region has 14 residues. The CDR3 spells CACSATRNTGELFF. CDR3 nucleotide sequence: TGTGCCTGCTCCGCGACACGAAACACCGGGGAGCTGTTTTTT.

The chain links TRBV25-1 to TRBJ2-1; 8 positions match TRBD2. CDR3 length: 14 amino acids. Trimming removed 6 bases from V and 4 bases from J; junction bases left unmatched: 5. Germline V gene sequence: CDR1 MGHDK, CDR2 SYGVNS. The DNA of the CDR3 is TGTGCCAGCAGCCCTAGCGGGCGTTACAATGAGCAGTTCTTC. Translated, it gives CASSPSGRYNEQFF.

This chain uses TRBV4-1 with TRBJ2-1; 7 bases match TRBD1. V lost 4 bases, J lost 0 bases, and 6 bases stayed unmatched. The CDR3 spans 16 residues. Looked up from germline, CDR1 is MGHRA and CDR2 is YSYEKL. The CDR3 reads CASSRRTGSSYNEQFF. CDR3 coding DNA: TGCGCCAGCAGCCGAAGGACAGGTAGCTCCTACAATGAGCAGTTCTTC.